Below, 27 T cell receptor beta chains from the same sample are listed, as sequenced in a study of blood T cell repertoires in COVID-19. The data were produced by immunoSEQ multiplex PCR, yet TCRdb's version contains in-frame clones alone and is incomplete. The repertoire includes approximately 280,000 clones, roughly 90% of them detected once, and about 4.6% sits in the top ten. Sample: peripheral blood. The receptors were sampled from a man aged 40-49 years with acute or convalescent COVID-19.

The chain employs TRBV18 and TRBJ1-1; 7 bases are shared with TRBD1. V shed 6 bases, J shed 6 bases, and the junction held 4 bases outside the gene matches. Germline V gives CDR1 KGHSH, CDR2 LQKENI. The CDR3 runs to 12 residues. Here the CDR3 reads CASSQQGPEAFF. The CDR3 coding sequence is TGTGCCAGCTCTCAACAGGGGCCTGAAGCTTTCTTT.

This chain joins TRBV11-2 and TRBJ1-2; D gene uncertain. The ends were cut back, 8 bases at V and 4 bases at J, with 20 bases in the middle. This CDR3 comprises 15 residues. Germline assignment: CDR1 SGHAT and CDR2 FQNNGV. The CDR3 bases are TGTGCCAGCTCTCGCACGACTCCCTCTCCCTATGGCTACACCTTC. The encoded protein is CASSRTTPSPYGYTF.

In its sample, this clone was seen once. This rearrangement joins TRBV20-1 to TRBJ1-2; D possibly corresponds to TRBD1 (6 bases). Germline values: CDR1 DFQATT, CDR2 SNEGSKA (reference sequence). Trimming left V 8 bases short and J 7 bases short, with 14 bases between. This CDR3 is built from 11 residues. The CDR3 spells CSTKGVSGYTF. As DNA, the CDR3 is TGCAGTACAAAGGGGGTCAGTGGCTACACCTTC.

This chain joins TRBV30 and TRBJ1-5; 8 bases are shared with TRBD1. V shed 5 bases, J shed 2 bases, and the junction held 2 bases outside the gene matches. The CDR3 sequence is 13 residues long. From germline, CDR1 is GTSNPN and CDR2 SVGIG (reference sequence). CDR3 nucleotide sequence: TGTGCCTGGCAGGGGGCTGGCAATCAGCCCCAGCATTTT. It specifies CAWQGAGNQPQHF.

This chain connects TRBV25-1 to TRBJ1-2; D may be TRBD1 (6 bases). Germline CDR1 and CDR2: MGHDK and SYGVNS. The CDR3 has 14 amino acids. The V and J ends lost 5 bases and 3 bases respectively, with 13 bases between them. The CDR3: CASSPAGAYYGYTF. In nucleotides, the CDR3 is TGTGCCAGCAGTCCCGCAGGGGCCTACTATGGCTACACCTTC.

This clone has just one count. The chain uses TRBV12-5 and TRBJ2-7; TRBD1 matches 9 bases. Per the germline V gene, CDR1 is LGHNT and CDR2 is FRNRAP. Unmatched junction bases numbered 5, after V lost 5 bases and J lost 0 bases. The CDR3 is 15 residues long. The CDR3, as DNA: TGTGCTAGTGGTCCGGGACAGGGCGGCTCCTACGAGCAGTACTTC. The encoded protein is CASGPGQGGSYEQYF.

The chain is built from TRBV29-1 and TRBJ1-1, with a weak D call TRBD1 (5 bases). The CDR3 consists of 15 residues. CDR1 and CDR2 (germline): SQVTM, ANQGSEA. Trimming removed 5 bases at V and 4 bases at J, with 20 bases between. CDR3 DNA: TGCAGCGTTCTCCCCCAGGAGGGGTACTCCACTGAAGCTTTCTTT. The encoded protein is CSVLPQEGYSTEAFF.

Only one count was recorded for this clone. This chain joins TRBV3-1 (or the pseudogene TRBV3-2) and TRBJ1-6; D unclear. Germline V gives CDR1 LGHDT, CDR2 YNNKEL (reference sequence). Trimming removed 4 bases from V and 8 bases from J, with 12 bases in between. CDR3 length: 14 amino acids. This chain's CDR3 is CASSLSWGDSPLHF. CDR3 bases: TGTGCCAGCAGCCTAAGCTGGGGAGATTCACCCCTCCACTTT.

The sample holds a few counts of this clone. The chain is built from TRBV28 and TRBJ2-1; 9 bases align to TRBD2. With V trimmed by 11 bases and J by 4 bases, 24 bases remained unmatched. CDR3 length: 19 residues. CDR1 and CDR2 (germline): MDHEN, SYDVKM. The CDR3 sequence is CAPRYGRCIAGDDYNEQFF. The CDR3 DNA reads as TGTGCCCCCCGGTATGGCAGGTGTATAGCGGGGGATGATTACAATGAGCAGTTCTTC.

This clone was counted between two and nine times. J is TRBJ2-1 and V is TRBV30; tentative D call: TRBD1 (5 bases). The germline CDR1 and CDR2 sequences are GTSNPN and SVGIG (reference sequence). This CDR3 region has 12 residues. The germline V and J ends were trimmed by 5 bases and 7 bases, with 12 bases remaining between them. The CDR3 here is CAWGAVRNEQFF. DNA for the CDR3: TGTGCCTGGGGGGCCGTTCGTAATGAGCAGTTCTTC. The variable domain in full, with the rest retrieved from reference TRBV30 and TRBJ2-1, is SQTIHQWPATLVQPVGSPLSLECTVEGTSNPNLYWYRQAAGRGLQLLFYSVGIGQISSEVPQNLSASRPQDRQFILSSKKLLLSDSGFYLCAWGAVRNEQFFGPGTRLTVL.

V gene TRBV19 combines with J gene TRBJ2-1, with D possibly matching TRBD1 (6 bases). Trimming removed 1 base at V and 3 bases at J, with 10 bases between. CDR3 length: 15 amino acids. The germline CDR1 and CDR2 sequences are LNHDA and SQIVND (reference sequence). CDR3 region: CASSIGWGLYNEQFF. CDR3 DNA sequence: TGTGCCAGTAGTATAGGCTGGGGGCTCTACAATGAGCAGTTCTTC.

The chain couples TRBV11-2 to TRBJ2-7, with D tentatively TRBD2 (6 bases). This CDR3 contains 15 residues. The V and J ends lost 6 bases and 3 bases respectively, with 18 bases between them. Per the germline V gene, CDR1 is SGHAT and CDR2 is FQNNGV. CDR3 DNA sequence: TGTGCCAGCAGTCCGACCGGAACGGGAGTCTACGAGCAGTACTTC. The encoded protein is CASSPTGTGVYEQYF.

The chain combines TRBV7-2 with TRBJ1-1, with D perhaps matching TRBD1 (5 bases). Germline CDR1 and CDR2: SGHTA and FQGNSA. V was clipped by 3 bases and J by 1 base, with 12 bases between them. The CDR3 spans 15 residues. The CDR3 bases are TGTGCCAGCAGCTTCCCCGGGGGGGGGAACACTGAAGCTTTCTTT. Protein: CASSFPGGGNTEAFF. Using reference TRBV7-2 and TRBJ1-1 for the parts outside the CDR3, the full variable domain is GAGVSQSPSNKVTEKGKDVELRCDPISGHTALYWYRQSLGQGLEFLIYFQGNSAPDKSGLPSDRFSAERTGGSVSTLTIQRTQQEDSAVYLCASSFPGGGNTEAFFGQGTRLTVV.

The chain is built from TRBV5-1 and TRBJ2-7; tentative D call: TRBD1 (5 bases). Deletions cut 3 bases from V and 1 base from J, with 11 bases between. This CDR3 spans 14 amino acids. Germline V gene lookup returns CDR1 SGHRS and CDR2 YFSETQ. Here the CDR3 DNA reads TGCGCCAGCAGCTACTTGACAGATTCCTACGAGCAGTACTTC. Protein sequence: CASSYLTDSYEQYF. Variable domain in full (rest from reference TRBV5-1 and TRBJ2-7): KAGVTQTPRYLIKTRGQQVTLSCSPISGHRSVSWYQQTPGQGLQFLFEYFSETQRNKGNFPGRFSGRQFSNSRSEMNVSTLELGDSALYLCASSYLTDSYEQYFGPGTRLTVT.

The chain's CDR3 is CASGPRGGQNSPLHF. CDR3 nucleotide sequence: TGTGCCAGCGGTCCTCGGGGAGGGCAAAATTCACCCCTCCACTTT. The rearrangement uses TRBV6-5 and TRBJ1-6; D call uncertain. In germline, CDR1 is MNHEY, CDR2 SVGAGI. Deletions cut 8 bases from V and 7 bases from J, with 18 bases between. This CDR3 comprises 15 residues.

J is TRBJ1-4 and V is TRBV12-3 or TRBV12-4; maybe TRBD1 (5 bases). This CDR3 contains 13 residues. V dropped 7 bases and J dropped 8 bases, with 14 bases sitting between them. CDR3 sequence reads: CASIRQAGEKLFF. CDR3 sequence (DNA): TGTGCCAGCATACGGCAGGCAGGGGAAAAACTGTTTTTT.

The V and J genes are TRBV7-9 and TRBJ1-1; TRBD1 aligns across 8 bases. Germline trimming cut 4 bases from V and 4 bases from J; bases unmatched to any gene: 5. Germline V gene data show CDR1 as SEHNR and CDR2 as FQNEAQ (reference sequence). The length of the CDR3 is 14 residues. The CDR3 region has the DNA TGTGCCAGCAGCTCCCGGACAGGGCCCACTGAAGCTTTCTTT. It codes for CASSSRTGPTEAFF.

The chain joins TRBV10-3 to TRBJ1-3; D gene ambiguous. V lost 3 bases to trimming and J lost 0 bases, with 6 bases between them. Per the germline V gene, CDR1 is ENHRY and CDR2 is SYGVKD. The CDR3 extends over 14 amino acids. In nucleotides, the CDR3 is TGTGCCATCAGTGATTTTAGCTCTGGAAACACCATATATTTT. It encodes CAISDFSSGNTIYF.

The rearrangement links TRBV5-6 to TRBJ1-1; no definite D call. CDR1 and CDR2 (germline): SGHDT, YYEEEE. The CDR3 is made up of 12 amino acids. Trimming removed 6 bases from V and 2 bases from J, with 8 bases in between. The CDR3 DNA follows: TGTGCCAGCAAGCGGGAAAACACTGAAGCTTTCTTT. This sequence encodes CASKRENTEAFF.

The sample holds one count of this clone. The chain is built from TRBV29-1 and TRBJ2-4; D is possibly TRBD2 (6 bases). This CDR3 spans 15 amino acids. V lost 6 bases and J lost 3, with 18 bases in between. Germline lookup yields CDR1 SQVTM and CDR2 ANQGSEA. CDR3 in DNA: TGCAGCGTCGAGGGACGGGGGTCAGGCAAAAACATTCAGTACTTC. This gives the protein CSVEGRGSGKNIQYF.

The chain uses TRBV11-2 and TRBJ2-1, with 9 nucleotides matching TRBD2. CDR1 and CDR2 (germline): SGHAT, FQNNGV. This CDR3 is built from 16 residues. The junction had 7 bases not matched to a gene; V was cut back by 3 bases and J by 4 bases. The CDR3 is CASSFNGLAGYNEQFF. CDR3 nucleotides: TGTGCCAGCAGCTTTAACGGTCTAGCGGGGTACAATGAGCAGTTCTTC.

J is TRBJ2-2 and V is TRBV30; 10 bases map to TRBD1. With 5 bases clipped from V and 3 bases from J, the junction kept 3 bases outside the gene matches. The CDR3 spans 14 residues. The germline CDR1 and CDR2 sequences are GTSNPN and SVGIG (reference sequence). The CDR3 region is CAWDRGLDTGELFF. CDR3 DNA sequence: TGTGCCTGGGACAGGGGGCTGGACACCGGGGAGCTGTTTTTT.

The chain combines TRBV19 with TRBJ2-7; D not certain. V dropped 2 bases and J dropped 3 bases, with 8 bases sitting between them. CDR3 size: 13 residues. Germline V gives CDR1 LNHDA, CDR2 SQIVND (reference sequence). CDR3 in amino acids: CASSISSGYEQYF. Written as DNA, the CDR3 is TGTGCCAGTAGTATAAGTTCCGGCTACGAGCAGTACTTC.

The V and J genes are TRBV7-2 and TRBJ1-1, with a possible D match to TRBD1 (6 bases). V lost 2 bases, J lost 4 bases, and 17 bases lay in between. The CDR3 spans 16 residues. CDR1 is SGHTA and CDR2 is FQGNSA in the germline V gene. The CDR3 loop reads CASSLSPNRVGTEAFF. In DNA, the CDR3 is TGTGCCAGCAGCTTAAGTCCGAACAGGGTGGGCACTGAAGCTTTCTTT.

Here the CDR3 reads CASSRNRAVEKLFF. The CDR3 DNA reads TGTGCCAGCAGCAGAAACAGGGCGGTTGAAAAACTGTTTTTT. The chain uses TRBV21-1 and TRBJ1-4; the table's D call, TRBD1, has no DNA check behind it. TRBV21-1 is tagged as a pseudogene. The length of the CDR3 is 14 residues.

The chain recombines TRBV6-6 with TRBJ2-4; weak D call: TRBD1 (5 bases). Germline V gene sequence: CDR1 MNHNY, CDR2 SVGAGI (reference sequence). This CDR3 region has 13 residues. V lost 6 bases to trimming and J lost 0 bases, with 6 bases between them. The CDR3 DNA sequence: TGTGCCAGCAGGCAGGGAGCCAAAAACATTCAGTACTTC. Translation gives CASRQGAKNIQYF.

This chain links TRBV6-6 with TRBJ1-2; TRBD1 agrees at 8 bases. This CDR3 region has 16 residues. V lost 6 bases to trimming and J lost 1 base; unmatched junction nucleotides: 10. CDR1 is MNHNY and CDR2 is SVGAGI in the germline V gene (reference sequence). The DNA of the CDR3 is TGTGCCAGCAGACCCGGACAGGGACTCCTTAACTATGGCTACACCTTC. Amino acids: CASRPGQGLLNYGYTF.